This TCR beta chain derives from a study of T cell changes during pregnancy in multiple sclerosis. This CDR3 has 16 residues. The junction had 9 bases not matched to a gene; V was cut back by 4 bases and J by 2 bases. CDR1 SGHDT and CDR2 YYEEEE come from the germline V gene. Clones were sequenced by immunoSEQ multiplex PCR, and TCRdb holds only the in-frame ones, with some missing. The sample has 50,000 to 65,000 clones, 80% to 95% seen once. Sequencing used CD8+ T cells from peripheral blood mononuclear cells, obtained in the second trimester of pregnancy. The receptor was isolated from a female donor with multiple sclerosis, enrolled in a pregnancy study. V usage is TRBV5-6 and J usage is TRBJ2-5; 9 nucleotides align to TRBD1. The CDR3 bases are TGTGCCAGCAGCCCGGAACAGGGGGCCCCACAAGAGACCCAGTACTTC. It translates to CASSPEQGAPQETQYF.